What follows are 15 T cell receptor beta chains derived from one specimen sequenced in a study of T cell responses to AZD1222 COVID-19 vaccine. Assay used: immunoSEQ multiplex PCR; TCRdb lists only in-frame clones, some missing. Here the sample spans fewer than 150,000 clones, 85% to 90% being singletons. The material was peripheral blood, obtained on day 0 of AZD1222 vaccination. Receptors originate from an adult in good health.

J is TRBJ1-5 and V is TRBV4-3, with D unresolved. The V gene's germline CDR1 is LGHNA and CDR2 YSLEER. V shed 0 bases and J shed 7 bases, with 7 bases lying between them. The CDR3 is made up of 13 amino acids. The CDR3 DNA is TGCGCCAGCAGCCAAGATCTGGGGCAGCCCCAGCATTTT. Its translation is CASSQDLGQPQHF.

This clone appeared once. The chain combines TRBV10-3 with TRBJ2-7; D unclear. Deletions cut 10 bases from V and 1 base from J, with 23 bases between. CDR1 and CDR2 from the germline V gene are ENHRY and SYGVKD. The CDR3 has 16 amino acids. CDR3 nucleotides: TGTGCCACCAGGCAAGAAAACCTCCGTGGGTCCTACGAGCAGTACTTC. The encoded protein is CATRQENLRGSYEQYF.

The chain employs TRBV11-3 and TRBJ2-7, with TRBD1 as a possible D gene (6 bases). Germline V gene sequence: CDR1 SGHNT, CDR2 YENEEA. Trimming took 5 bases from V and 4 from J, leaving 12 bases between them. The CDR3 contains 13 residues. CDR3: CASSRTVGYEQYF. CDR3 bases: TGTGCCAGCAGCCGGACAGTGGGATACGAGCAGTACTTC.

This chain connects TRBV5-6 to TRBJ1-1, with D unresolved. Per the germline V gene, CDR1 is SGHDT and CDR2 is YYEEEE. V lost 1 base and J lost 0, with 10 bases in between. This CDR3 has 15 residues. The CDR3 reads CASSLNSNLNTEAFF. Here the CDR3 DNA reads TGTGCCAGCAGCTTGAACAGTAATTTGAACACTGAAGCTTTCTTT.

The genes are TRBV5-1 and TRBJ2-2, with 9 bases that match TRBD2. The CDR3 extends over 16 amino acids. The ends lost 0 bases at V and 3 bases at J; junction bases unmatched: 3. CDR1 is SGHRS and CDR2 is YFSETQ in the germline V gene. CDR3 nucleotides: TGCGCCAGCAGCTTGGTTCGCGGGAGGGACACCGGGGAGCTGTTTTTT. It specifies CASSLVRGRDTGELFF.

The gene calls are TRBV28 and TRBJ1-2, with D unresolved. CDR3 length: 15 residues. Germline lookup yields CDR1 MDHEN and CDR2 SYDVKM. Deletions cut 1 base from V and 2 bases from J, with 11 bases between. CDR3 sequence: CASSLSQTENYGYTF. The CDR3 nucleotides are TGTGCCAGCAGTTTATCCCAAACAGAAAACTATGGCTACACCTTC.

This clone was counted a single time. The chain employs TRBV6-5 and TRBJ1-4; tentative D call: TRBD1 (5 bases). CDR3 size: 14 residues. The germline V gene has CDR1 MNHEY and CDR2 SVGAGI. Trimming stripped 5 bases from V and 8 bases from J, with 15 bases between. The CDR3 DNA sequence: TGTGCCAGCAGTACCGGGACCCCGGGGGAAAAACTGTTTTTT. As protein: CASSTGTPGEKLFF.

V and J are TRBV27 and TRBJ1-6; D unresolved. The germline CDR1 and CDR2 sequences are MNHEY and SMNVEV (reference sequence). The V end was cut by 5 bases, the J end by 13 bases, with 24 bases between. The CDR3 is 16 residues long. The chain's CDR3 is CASSLSGQQSRRPLHF. Written as DNA, the CDR3 is TGTGCCAGCAGTCTCTCTGGCCAACAAAGTAGGCGTCCCCTCCACTTT.

This chain joins TRBV25-1 and TRBJ2-2, with D uncertain. This CDR3 region has 11 residues. Looked up from germline, CDR1 is MGHDK and CDR2 is SYGVNS. The V end lost 7 bases, the J end lost 14 bases, and 14 bases lay between the germline ends. The CDR3 DNA is TGTGCCAGCAAATCGTTAGCTCGTCTGTTTTTT. Encoded protein: CASKSLARLFF.

The chain uses TRBV4-3 and TRBJ2-1; 13 nucleotides agree with TRBD2. Per the germline V gene, CDR1 is LGHNA and CDR2 is YSLEER. CDR3 length: 19 residues. V was clipped by 0 bases and J by 4 bases; unmatched bases: 9. The chain's CDR3 is CASSQEAPGLAGSYNEQFF. The CDR3 DNA reads as TGCGCCAGCAGCCAAGAGGCCCCGGGACTAGCGGGATCTTACAATGAGCAGTTCTTC.

The rearrangement links TRBV7-9 to TRBJ1-2, with a possible D match to TRBD1 (6 bases). Germline V gene sequence: CDR1 SEHNR, CDR2 FQNEAQ (reference sequence). The CDR3 is made up of 14 amino acids. The V gene lost 4 bases and the J gene lost 8 bases, with 17 bases spanning the gap. The CDR3 loop reads CASSSTGPGQGYTF. For the CDR3, the DNA is TGTGCCAGCAGCTCCACAGGGCCCGGCCAAGGCTACACCTTC.

This clone was detected once. The chain joins TRBV7-2 to TRBJ2-7; the match to TRBD2 covers 7 bases. Per the germline V gene, CDR1 is SGHTA and CDR2 is FQGNSA. The V gene end was trimmed by 0 bases and the J gene end by 3 bases; junction bases not matched to a gene: 2. The CDR3 has 14 residues. CDR3 region: CASSLARENYEQYF. The CDR3 DNA reads as TGTGCCAGCAGCTTAGCGCGGGAGAACTACGAGCAGTACTTC.

The chain recombines TRBV6-5 with TRBJ2-3; D might be TRBD2 (6 bases). This CDR3 comprises 15 residues. Germline CDR1 MNHEY, CDR2 SVGAGI. The V end was cut by 0 bases, the J end by 0 bases, with 7 bases between. This CDR3 reads CASSYSSGSTDTQYF. In nucleotides, the CDR3 is TGTGCCAGCAGTTACTCGAGCGGGAGCACAGATACGCAGTATTTT.

This clone was picked up one time. The chain couples TRBV11-3 to TRBJ2-7; TRBD1 might be the D (6 bases). Trimming cost V 0 bases and J 3 bases, with 9 bases left between them. The V gene's germline CDR1 is SGHNT and CDR2 YENEEA. The CDR3 totals 14 residues. CDR3 protein: CASSLDGGDYEQYF. Written as DNA, the CDR3 is TGTGCCAGCAGCTTAGATGGGGGCGACTACGAGCAGTACTTC.

The chain employs TRBV30 and TRBJ2-1, with D perhaps assigned TRBD1 or TRBD2 (6 bases each). Germline CDR1 is GTSNPN and CDR2 is SVGIG (reference sequence). V was shortened by 7 bases and J by 9 bases, with 16 bases between the two germline ends. CDR3 length: 12 amino acids. The CDR3 loop is CASQEGEIEQFF. In nucleotides, the CDR3 is TGTGCCTCCCAGGAGGGGGAGATTGAGCAGTTCTTC.